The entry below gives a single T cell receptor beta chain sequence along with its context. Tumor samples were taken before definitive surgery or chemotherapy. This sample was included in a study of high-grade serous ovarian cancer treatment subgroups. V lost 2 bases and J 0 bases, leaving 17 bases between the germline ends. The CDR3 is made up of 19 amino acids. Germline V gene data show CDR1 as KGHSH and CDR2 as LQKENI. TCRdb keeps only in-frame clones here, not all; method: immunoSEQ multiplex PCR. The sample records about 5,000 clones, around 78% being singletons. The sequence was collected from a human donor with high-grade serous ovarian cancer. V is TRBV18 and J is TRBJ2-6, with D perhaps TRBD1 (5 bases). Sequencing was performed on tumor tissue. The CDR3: CASSPTGLQKASGANVLTF. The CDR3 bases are TGTGCCAGCTCACCAACAGGTCTCCAGAAAGCCTCTGGGGCCAACGTCCTGACTTTC.